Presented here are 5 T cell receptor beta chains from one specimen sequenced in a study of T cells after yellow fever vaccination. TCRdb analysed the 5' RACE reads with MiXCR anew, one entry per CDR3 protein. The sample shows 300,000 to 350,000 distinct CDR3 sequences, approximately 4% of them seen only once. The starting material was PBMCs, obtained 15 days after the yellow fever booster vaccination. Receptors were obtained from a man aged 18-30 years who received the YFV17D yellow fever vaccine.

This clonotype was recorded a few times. The CDR3 nucleotides read TGCGCCAGCAGCCAACTAGCGGGGGGGAGCACAGATACGCAGTATTTT. It translates to CASSQLAGGSTDTQYF. The chain is built from TRBV5-1 and TRBJ2-3, with 13 bases lining up with TRBD2. This CDR3 contains 16 residues. V shed 4 bases and J 0 bases; nucleotides not matched to a gene: 2. CDR1 is SGHRS, CDR2 YFSETQ, per germline.

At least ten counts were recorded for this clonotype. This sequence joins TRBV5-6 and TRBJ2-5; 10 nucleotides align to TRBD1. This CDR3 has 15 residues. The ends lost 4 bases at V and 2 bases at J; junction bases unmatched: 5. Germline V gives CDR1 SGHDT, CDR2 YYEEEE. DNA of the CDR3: TGTGCCAGCAGCCCAGACAGGGGGCTACAAGAGACCCAGTACTTC. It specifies CASSPDRGLQETQYF.

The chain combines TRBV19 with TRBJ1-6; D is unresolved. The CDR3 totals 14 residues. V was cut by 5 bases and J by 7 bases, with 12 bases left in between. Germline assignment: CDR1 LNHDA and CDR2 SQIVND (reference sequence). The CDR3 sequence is CASSPSSSNSPLHF. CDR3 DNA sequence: TGTGCCAGTAGTCCGAGTTCCTCAAATTCACCCCTCCACTTT.

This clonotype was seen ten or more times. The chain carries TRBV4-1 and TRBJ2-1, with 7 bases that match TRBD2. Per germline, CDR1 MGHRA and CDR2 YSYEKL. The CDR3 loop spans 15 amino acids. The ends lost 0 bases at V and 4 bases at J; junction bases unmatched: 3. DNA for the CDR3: TGCGCCAGCAGCCAAGATCTAGCGGAGTACAATGAGCAGTTCTTC. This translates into CASSQDLAEYNEQFF.

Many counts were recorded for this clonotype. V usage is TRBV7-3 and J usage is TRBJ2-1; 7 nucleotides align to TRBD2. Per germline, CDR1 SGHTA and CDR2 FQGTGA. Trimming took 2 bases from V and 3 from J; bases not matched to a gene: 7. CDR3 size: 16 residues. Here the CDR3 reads CASSLDWGGFYNEQFF. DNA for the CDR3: TGTGCCAGCAGCTTAGACTGGGGGGGGTTCTACAATGAGCAGTTCTTC.